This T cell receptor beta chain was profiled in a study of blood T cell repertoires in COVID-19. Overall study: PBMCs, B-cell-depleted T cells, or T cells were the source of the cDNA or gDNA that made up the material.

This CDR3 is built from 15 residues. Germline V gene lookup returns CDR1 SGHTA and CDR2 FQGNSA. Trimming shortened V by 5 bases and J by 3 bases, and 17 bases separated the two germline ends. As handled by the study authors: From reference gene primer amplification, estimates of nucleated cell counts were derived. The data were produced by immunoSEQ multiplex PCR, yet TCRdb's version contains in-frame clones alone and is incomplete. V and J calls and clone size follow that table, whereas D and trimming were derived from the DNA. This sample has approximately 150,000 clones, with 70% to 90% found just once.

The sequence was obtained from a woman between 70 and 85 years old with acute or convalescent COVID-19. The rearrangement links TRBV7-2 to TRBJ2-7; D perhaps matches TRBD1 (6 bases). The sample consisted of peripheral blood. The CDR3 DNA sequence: TGTGCCAGCAGCGTTACAGGGAAGATCCGCTACGAGCAGTACTTC. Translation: CASSVTGKIRYEQYF.